This passage covers 23 T cell receptor beta chains from one sample sequenced in a study of blood T cells in healthy people across ages. With a J-beta primer mix and a sample-barcoded 5' primer, a second PCR ran roughly 6 to 11 cycles. TCRdb processed the 5' RACE reads anew with MiXCR; each CDR3 protein has one entry. Of 750,000 to 950,000 distinct CDR3 sequences in the sample, 53% were seen once. Sequencing input: blood. The receptors were sampled from a man aged 80 or over in good health.

V is TRBV3-1 and J is TRBJ2-7; D tentatively reads TRBD1 or TRBD2 (5 bases each). The germline CDR1 and CDR2 sequences are LGHDT and YNNKEL (reference sequence). V lost 5 bases and J 6 bases, leaving 11 bases between the germline ends. The CDR3 sequence is 12 residues long. The CDR3 DNA is TGTGCCAGCAGCAACCGGGGCCGCGAGCAGTACTTC. Protein sequence: CASSNRGREQYF.

This clonotype has a handful of counts. This chain links TRBV5-1 with TRBJ2-7, with 9 bases aligning to TRBD2. The CDR3 has 14 amino acids. The trim removed 7 bases at V and 1 base at J, leaving 6 bases unmatched. Germline V gene sequence: CDR1 SGHRS, CDR2 YFSETQ. The CDR3 reads CASRLAGISYEQYF. DNA of the CDR3: TGCGCCAGCCGTCTAGCGGGGATTTCCTACGAGCAGTACTTC.

This chain connects TRBV2 to TRBJ2-1; 8 nucleotides match TRBD2. Judging by the DNA end, TRBJ2-7 fits better; the J call may be wrong. Per germline, CDR1 SNHLY and CDR2 FYNNEI. The CDR3 sequence is 15 residues long. DNA for the CDR3: TGTGCCAGCAGAAAAGGACTAGCCTCACTCGGGGAGCAGTACTTC. Protein product: CASRKGLASLGEQYF.

This clonotype came up a few times. CDR3 amino acids: CASSRPRLGGYEQYF. Here the CDR3 DNA reads TGTGCCAGCAGCCGGCCCCGGTTGGGGGGCTACGAGCAGTACTTC. The gene calls are TRBV7-2 and TRBJ2-7; maybe TRBD2 (6 bases). The CDR3 extends over 15 amino acids. Per the germline V gene, CDR1 is SGHTA and CDR2 is FQGNSA. Trimming removed 5 bases from V and 3 bases from J, with 17 bases in between. Full variable domain (missing parts from reference TRBV7-2 and TRBJ2-7): GAGVSQSPSNKVTEKGKDVELRCDPISGHTALYWYRQSLGQGLEFLIYFQGNSAPDKSGLPSDRFSAERTGGSVSTLTIQRTQQEDSAVYLCASSRPRLGGYEQYFGPGTRLTVT.

The chain is built from TRBV4-2 and TRBJ2-7; D tentatively reads TRBD1 or TRBD2 (5 bases each). The CDR3 length is 16 residues. Between the trimmed V and J ends, which lost 4 bases and 0 bases, there was a span of 16 bases. Germline V gene lookup returns CDR1 LGHNA and CDR2 YNFKEQ. CDR3 in amino acids: CASSLGSGTSSYEQYF. CDR3 in DNA: TGTGCCAGCAGCCTAGGGTCCGGGACGAGCTCCTACGAGCAGTACTTC.

The chain has TRBV10-3 and TRBJ2-5; 8 nucleotides line up with TRBD2. CDR3 length equals 13 residues. With 4 bases clipped from V and 11 bases from J, the junction kept 9 bases outside the gene matches. CDR1 and CDR2 (germline): ENHRY, SYGVKD. This CDR3 reads CAISVGLVEGQYF. The DNA for the CDR3 is TGTGCCATCAGTGTGGGACTAGTGGAGGGGCAGTACTTC.

V is TRBV11-2 and J is TRBJ2-1; TRBD2 might be the D (6 bases). Germline V gene data show CDR1 as SGHAT and CDR2 as FQNNGV. V gave up 5 bases and J gave up 6 bases, with 17 bases separating them. The CDR3 loop spans 15 amino acids. CDR3 DNA: TGTGCCAGCAGCGCCTCGACGACTAGGGGCAATGAGCAGTTCTTC. Encoded protein: CASSASTTRGNEQFF.

The chain carries TRBV5-6 and TRBJ2-3; 12 bases map to TRBD2. The V segment lost 4 bases and the J segment 14 bases; nucleotides outside the gene matches: 11. The germline CDR1 and CDR2 sequences are SGHDT and YYEEEE. The CDR3 is made up of 14 amino acids. This CDR3 is CASSRTSGNRYAYF. CDR3 nucleotide sequence: TGTGCCAGCAGCCGGACTAGCGGGAACAGATACGCGTATTTT.

The chain joins TRBV4-1 to TRBJ1-4, with TRBD1 as a possible D gene (6 bases). Between the trimmed V and J ends, which lost 2 bases and 2 bases, there was a span of 24 bases. In germline, CDR1 is MGHRA, CDR2 YSYEKL. The CDR3 totals 20 residues. The CDR3, as DNA: TGCGCCAGCAGCCAACTTAGGCCAGGGCAGGGGAGGACGACTAATGAAAAACTGTTTTTT. It is translated as CASSQLRPGQGRTTNEKLFF.

There are a few counts of this clonotype. This chain connects TRBV13 to TRBJ1-6; D is perhaps TRBD1 (5 bases). Per the germline V gene, CDR1 is PRHDT and CDR2 is FYEKMQ (reference sequence). The CDR3 consists of 14 residues. Trimming shortened V by 5 bases and J by 10 bases, and 15 bases separated the two germline ends. The CDR3 here is CASSQSQGSSPLHF. CDR3 in DNA: TGTGCCAGCAGCCAGTCCCAGGGCAGCTCACCCCTCCACTTT.

The chain couples TRBV5-5 to TRBJ2-4; a weak D match, TRBD2 (6 bases). Near its end, the DNA agrees better with TRBJ2-5, so the J call may be wrong. The germline CDR1 and CDR2 sequences are SGHKS and YYEKEE (reference sequence). The CDR3 has 15 residues. The CDR3 protein is CASGPLGRLGETQYF. The CDR3, as DNA: TGTGCCAGCGGGCCCCTCGGGAGACTAGGAGAGACCCAGTACTTC.

The count of this clonotype is one. This chain uses TRBV2 with TRBJ2-1; D is unresolved. This CDR3 region has 14 residues. The germline V gene has CDR1 SNHLY and CDR2 FYNNEI. V dropped 6 bases and J dropped 5 bases, with 14 bases sitting between them. This CDR3 reads CASSTSPGNNEQFF. CDR3 sequence (DNA): TGTGCCAGCAGCACATCCCCGGGCAACAATGAGCAGTTCTTC.

This clonotype appeared many times. The V and J genes are TRBV6-5 and TRBJ2-5; D call uncertain. The CDR3 runs to 15 residues. CDR1 and CDR2 (germline): MNHEY, SVGAGI. The ends were cut back, 0 bases at V and 2 bases at J, with 10 bases in the middle. For the CDR3, the DNA is TGTGCCAGCAGTTACTCGATGCAGGATCAAGAGACCCAGTACTTC. It yields the protein CASSYSMQDQETQYF.

The V and J genes are TRBV12-3 or TRBV12-4 and TRBJ1-6; the match to TRBD1 covers 7 bases. The CDR3 is 14 residues long. Germline trimming cut 0 bases from V and 11 bases from J; bases unmatched to any gene: 4. This CDR3 is CASSLANRGAPLHF. In DNA form, the CDR3 reads TGTGCCAGCAGTTTAGCCAACAGGGGTGCACCCCTCCACTTT.

DNA of the CDR3: TGTGCCAGCTCGTATTTACGGGAGCAGTACTTC. Amino acid sequence: CASSYLREQYF. The rearrangement links TRBV28 to TRBJ2-5; TRBD2 is a possible D gene (6 bases). Germline CDR1 MDHEN, CDR2 SYDVKM. Trimming left V 8 bases short and J 11 bases short, with 15 bases between. The CDR3 totals 11 residues.

V gene TRBV7-2 combines with J gene TRBJ2-4; 7 bases map to TRBD2. The V gene's germline CDR1 is SGHTA and CDR2 FQGNSA. The CDR3 is made up of 15 amino acids. V was clipped by 1 base and J by 13 bases; unmatched bases: 13. The CDR3 reads CASSLDGGGNNEQYF. The CDR3 DNA sequence: TGTGCCAGCAGCTTAGATGGGGGAGGGAACAATGAGCAGTACTTC.

The chain couples TRBV20-1 to TRBJ1-5, with TRBD1 matching over 7 bases. Germline lookup yields CDR1 DFQATT and CDR2 SNEGSKA (reference sequence). The CDR3 sequence is 14 residues long. Germline trimming cut 3 bases from V and 2 bases from J; bases unmatched to any gene: 4. The CDR3 loop is CSASAGGGNQPQHF. The CDR3 DNA reads TGCAGTGCTAGTGCAGGGGGGGGCAATCAGCCCCAGCATTTT.

This clonotype appeared a few times. This chain joins TRBV7-2 and TRBJ2-1; 7 bases are shared with TRBD2. The end of the DNA fits TRBJ2-7 better, so the J call may be wrong. In germline, CDR1 is SGHTA, CDR2 FQGNSA. This CDR3 is 15 amino acids long. The CDR3 protein is CASSPGGGAYNEQYF. In nucleotides, the CDR3 is TGTGCCAGCAGCCCCGGCGGGGGTGCCTACAATGAGCAGTACTTC.

The chain recombines TRBV12-3 or TRBV12-4 with TRBJ2-7, with 8 bases identical to TRBD2. Gene TRBJ2-4 matches the end of the DNA better, so the J call may be wrong. This CDR3 is 14 amino acids long. CDR3 sequence: CASSLGLVQNIQYF. Here the CDR3 DNA reads TGTGCCAGCAGTTTGGGACTAGTACAAAACATTCAGTACTTC.

This clonotype has just one count. A much more abundant neighbour one base away suggests this may be a read error. The J gene is TRBJ2-5, the V gene TRBV20-1, with D uncertain. V lost 2 bases and J 2 bases, leaving 6 bases between the germline ends. Germline CDR1 is DFQATT and CDR2 is SNEGSKA (reference sequence). The CDR3 runs 12 residues. This chain's CDR3 is CSARWQQETQYF. CDR3 DNA: TGCAGTGCTAGATGGCAGCAAGAGACCCAGTACTTC.

On this clonotype itself: One end of the junction varies from germline; a read error may be responsible. This chain joins TRBV25-1 and TRBJ2-4; tentatively, D is TRBD2 (5 bases). CDR1 and CDR2 from the germline V gene are MGHDK and SYGVNS. The CDR3 extends over 11 amino acids. The CDR3, as DNA: TGTGTCAGCAGCAGAATCGGGGTTCAGTACTTC. It yields the protein CVSSRIGVQYF.

Turning to this clonotype: The junction shows a germline mismatch at one end, possibly a read error. The rearrangement joins TRBV27 to TRBJ2-1; perhaps TRBD2 as D (5 bases). This CDR3 is built from 14 residues. Germline-derived CDR1 and CDR2 are MNHEY and SMNVEV (reference sequence). DNA of the CDR3: TGCGCCAGCAGTTTAAAACTAGATTACAATGAGCAGTTCTTC. This encodes CASSLKLDYNEQFF.

This clonotype has only a few counts. V usage is TRBV3-1 and J usage is TRBJ2-3; 10 nucleotides line up with TRBD2. Germline V gene data show CDR1 as LGHDT and CDR2 as YNNKEL (reference sequence). The V gene end was trimmed by 6 bases and the J gene end by 14 bases; junction bases not matched to a gene: 20. The CDR3 loop spans 16 amino acids. CDR3 region: CASSRGLAEGHRYAYF. The CDR3 nucleotides read TGTGCCAGCAGTCGCGGACTAGCGGAAGGGCACAGATACGCGTATTTT.